The rows below give T cell receptor beta chains drawn from one sample of a study of T cell responses to AZD1222 COVID-19 vaccine. Sequencing was performed with immunoSEQ multiplex PCR; in TCRdb, only in-frame clones are kept and a portion is missing. Of around 80,000 clones listed, around 88% were seen once; the top ten hold about 8.7%. Sequencing was performed on peripheral blood, taken on day 0 of AZD1222 vaccination. All receptors come from an adult in good health. CDR3s leave out the opening cysteine and the closing phenylalanine or tryptophan.

V: TRBV7-6; CDR3: ASSLRRGVTGELF
V: TRBV3-1/TRBV3-2; CDR3: ASSQDSGGIQY
V: TRBV7-6; CDR3: ASSQGDGYT
V: TRBV4-1; CDR3: ASTRLQEAGLSEQY
V: TRBV11-3; CDR3: ASSLGVGAVYNEQF
V: TRBV5-6; CDR3: ASSPPRGPYGYT
V: TRBV5-1; CDR3: ASSPSGNGYT
V: TRBV7-3; CDR3: ASSPSRGNTGELF
V: TRBV4-2; CDR3: ASSQVGGTSGVYNEQF
V: TRBV24-1; CDR3: ATSDRGQAGKETQY
V: TRBV20-1; CDR3: SASELAGRTDTQY
V: TRBV4-1; CDR3: ASSHFARGPNYGYT
V: TRBV5-5; CDR3: ASSFRAISGGSNYGYT
V: TRBV6-5; CDR3: ASSYSSQAGYNEQF
V: TRBV6-6; CDR3: ASIMGGSGNTIY
V: TRBV6-2/TRBV6-3; CDR3: ASSYYRGYEQY
V: TRBV2; CDR3: ASSDQLNQPQH
V: TRBV5-1; CDR3: ASSCPGHRGYQPQH
V: TRBV19; CDR3: ASSSTGGIMREQF
V: TRBV3-1/TRBV3-2; CDR3: ASSRDTGHWGNTIY
V: TRBV2; CDR3: ASSEAQELNTEAF